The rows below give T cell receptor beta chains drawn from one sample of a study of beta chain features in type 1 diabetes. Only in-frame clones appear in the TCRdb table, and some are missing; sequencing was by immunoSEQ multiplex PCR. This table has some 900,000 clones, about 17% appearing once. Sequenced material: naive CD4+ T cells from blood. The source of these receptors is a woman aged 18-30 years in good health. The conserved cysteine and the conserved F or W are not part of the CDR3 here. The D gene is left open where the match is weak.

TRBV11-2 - ASSLADIYGYT
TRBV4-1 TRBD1 ASSHPGQGETQY
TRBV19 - ASSISLDDHEQY
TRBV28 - ASSPLVESVNRGTQY
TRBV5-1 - ASSLTGETNTGELF
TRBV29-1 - SAGGTNQETQY
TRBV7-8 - ASSFIPGGASIATGELF
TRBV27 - ASRMTGPFNQPQH
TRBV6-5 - ATGRQDYGYT
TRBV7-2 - ASSLGGTGTQY
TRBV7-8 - ASNHIGDTPQH
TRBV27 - ASRPTQVLNEKLF
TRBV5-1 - ASSLRAGRRSEAF
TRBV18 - ASSPRVTNEKLF
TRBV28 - ASSFSYQGRSYT
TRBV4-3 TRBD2 ASSHILAGGPSSGELF
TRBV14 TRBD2 ASSPGLAGPRNEQF
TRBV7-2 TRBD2 ASSPSGAQETQY
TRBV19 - ASSPGYGYT
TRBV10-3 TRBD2 AISESRGRNSYEQY
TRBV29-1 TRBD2 SVPGEGFSYNEQF
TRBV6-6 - ASMLASSYEQY
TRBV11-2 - ASSTRIRAGVRETQY
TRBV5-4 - ASSLAYGGDGYNEQF
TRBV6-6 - ASKFTNYGYT
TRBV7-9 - ASSRTSNQPQH
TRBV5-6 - ASSSGTDTQY
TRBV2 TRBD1 ASRLQGAGEQF